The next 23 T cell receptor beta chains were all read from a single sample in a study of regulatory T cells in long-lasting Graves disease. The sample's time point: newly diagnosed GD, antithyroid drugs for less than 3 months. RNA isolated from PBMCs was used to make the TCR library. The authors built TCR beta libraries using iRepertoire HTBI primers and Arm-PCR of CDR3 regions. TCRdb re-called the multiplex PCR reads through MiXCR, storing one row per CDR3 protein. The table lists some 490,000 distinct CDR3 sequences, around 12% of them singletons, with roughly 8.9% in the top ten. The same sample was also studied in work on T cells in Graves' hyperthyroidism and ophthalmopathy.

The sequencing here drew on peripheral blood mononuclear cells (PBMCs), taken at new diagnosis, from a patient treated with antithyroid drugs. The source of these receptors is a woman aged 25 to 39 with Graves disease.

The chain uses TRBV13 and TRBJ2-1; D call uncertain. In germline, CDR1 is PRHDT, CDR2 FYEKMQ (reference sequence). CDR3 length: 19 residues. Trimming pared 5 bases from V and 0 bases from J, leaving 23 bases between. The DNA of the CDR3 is TGTGCCAGCAGCAAAGCGCTTGGACGGATCCTCAGCTCCTACAATGAGCAGTTCTTC. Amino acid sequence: CASSKALGRILSSYNEQFF.

The CDR3 here is CASRLLLSGNTIYF. Written as DNA, the CDR3 is TGTGCCAGCAGACTCCTGCTCTCTGGAAACACCATATATTTT. This chain uses TRBV28 with TRBJ1-3, with D unresolved. CDR3 size: 14 residues. CDR1 MDHEN and CDR2 SYDVKM come from the germline V gene. Trimming took 6 bases from V and 0 from J, leaving 9 bases between them.

The CDR3 coding sequence is TGCGCCAGCAGCACTCCGGGACAGAGGAGCTACTATGGCTACACCTTC. It codes for CASSTPGQRSYYGYTF. The chain joins TRBV4-1 to TRBJ1-2; the match to TRBD1 covers 7 bases. V trimming: 5 bases; J trimming: 3 bases; junction bases outside the gene matches: 12. Germline V gene sequence: CDR1 MGHRA, CDR2 YSYEKL. The CDR3 has 16 amino acids.

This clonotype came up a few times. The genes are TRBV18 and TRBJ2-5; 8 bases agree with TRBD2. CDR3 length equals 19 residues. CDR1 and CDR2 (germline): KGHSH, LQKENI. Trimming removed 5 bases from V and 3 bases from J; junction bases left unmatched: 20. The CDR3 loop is CASSLAGPPEGEWEETQYF. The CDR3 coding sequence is TGTGCCAGCTCATTAGCGGGACCTCCAGAGGGCGAGTGGGAAGAGACCCAGTACTTC.

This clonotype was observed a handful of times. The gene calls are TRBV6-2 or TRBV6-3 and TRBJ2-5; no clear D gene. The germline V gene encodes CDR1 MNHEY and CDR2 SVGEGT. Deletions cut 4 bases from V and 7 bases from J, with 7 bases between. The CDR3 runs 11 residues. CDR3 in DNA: TGTGCCAGCAGTTCGCCAAGGACCCAGTACTTC. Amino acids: CASSSPRTQYF.

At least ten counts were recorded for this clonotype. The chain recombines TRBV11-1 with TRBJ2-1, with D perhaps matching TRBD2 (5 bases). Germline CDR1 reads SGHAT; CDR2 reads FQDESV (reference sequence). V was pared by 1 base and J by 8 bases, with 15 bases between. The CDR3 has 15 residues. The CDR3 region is CASSLGRTAWDEQFF. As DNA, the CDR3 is TGTGCCAGCAGCTTAGGTAGGACTGCTTGGGATGAGCAGTTCTTC.

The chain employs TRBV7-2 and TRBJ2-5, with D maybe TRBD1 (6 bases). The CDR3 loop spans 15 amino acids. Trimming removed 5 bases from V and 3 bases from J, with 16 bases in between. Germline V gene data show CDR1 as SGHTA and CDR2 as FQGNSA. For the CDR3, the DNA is TGTGCCAGCAGCCCCTCCCCCCAGGGGAAAGAGACCCAGTACTTC. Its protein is CASSPSPQGKETQYF.

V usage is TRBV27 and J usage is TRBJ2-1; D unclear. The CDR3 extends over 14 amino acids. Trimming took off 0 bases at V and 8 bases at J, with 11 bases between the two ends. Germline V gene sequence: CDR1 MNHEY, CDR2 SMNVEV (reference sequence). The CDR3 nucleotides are TGTGCCAGCAGTTTATCATCGCCTGAGGATGAGCAGTTCTTC. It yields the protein CASSLSSPEDEQFF.

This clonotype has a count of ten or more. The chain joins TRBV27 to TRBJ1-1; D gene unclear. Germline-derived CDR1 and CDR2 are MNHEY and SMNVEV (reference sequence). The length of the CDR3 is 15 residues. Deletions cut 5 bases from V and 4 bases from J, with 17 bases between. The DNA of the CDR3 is TGTGCCAGCAGTCCCTTTCTGGGGTTGAGCACTGAAGCTTTCTTT. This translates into CASSPFLGLSTEAFF.

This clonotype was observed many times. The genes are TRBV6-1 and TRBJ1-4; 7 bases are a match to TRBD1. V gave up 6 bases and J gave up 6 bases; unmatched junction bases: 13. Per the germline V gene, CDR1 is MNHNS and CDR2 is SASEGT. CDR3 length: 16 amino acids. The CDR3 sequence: CASRPSPGQRDEKLFF. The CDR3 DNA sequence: TGTGCCAGCAGACCATCCCCGGGACAGAGAGATGAAAAACTGTTTTTT.

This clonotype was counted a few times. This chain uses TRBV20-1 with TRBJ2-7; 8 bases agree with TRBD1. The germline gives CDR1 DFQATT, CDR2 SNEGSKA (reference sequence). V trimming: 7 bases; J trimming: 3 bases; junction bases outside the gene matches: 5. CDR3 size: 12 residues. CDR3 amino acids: CSVSGQGYEQYF. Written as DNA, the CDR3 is TGCAGTGTTAGTGGACAGGGCTACGAGCAGTACTTC.

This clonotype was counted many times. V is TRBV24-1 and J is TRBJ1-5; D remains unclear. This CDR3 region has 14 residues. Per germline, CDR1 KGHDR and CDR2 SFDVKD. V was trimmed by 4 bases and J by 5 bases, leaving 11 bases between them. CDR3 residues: CATSDRLEDQPQHF. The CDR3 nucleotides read TGTGCCACCAGTGACCGGCTGGAGGATCAGCCCCAGCATTTT.

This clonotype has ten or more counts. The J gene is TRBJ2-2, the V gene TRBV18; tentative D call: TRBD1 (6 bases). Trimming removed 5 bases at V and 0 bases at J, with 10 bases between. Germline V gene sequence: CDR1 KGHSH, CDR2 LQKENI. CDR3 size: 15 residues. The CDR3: CASSGRTANTGELFF. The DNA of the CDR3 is TGTGCCAGCTCAGGTCGGACAGCGAACACCGGGGAGCTGTTTTTT. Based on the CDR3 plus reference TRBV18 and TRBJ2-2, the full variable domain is NAGVMQNPRHLVRRRGQEARLRCSPMKGHSHVYWYRQLPEEGLKFMVYLQKENIIDESGMPKERFSAEFPKEGPSILRIQQVVRGDSAAYFCASSGRTANTGELFFGEGSRLTVL.

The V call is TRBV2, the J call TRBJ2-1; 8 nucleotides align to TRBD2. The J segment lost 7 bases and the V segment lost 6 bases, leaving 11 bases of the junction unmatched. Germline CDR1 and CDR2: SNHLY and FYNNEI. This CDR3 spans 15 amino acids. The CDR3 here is CASRLTGTGGNEQFF. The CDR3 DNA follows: TGTGCCAGCAGGCTAACCGGGACGGGGGGGAATGAGCAGTTCTTC.

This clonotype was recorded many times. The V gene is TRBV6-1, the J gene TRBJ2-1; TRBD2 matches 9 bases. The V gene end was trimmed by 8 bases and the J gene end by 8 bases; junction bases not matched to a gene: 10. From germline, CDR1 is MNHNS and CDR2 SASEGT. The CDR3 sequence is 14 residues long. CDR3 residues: CASCSGSNPHEQFF. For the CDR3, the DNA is TGTGCCAGCTGTAGCGGGAGTAACCCCCATGAGCAGTTCTTC.

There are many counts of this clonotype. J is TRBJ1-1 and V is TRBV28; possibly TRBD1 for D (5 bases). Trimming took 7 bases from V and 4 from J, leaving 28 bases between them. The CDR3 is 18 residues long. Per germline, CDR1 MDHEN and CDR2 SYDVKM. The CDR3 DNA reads TGTGCCAGCAACAAACCGCGGACTGGGGGGGTTTTCGGCACTGAAGCTTTCTTT. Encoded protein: CASNKPRTGGVFGTEAFF.

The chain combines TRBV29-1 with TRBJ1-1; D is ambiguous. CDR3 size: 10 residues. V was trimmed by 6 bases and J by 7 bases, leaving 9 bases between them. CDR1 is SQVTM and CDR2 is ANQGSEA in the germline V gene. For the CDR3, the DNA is TGCAGCGTCGCGGTAGATGAAGCTTTCTTT. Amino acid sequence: CSVAVDEAFF. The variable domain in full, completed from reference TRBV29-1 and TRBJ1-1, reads SAVISQKPSRDICQRGTSLTIQCQVDSQVTMMFWYRQQPGQSLTLIATANQGSEATYESGFVIDKFPISRPNLTFSTLTVSNMSPEDSSIYLCSVAVDEAFFGQGTRLTVV.

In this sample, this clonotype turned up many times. The CDR3 bases are TGTGCCAGCAGCGGACGGACTGCCCGCTCCTACAATGAGCAGTTCTTC. Translating gives CASSGRTARSYNEQFF. V usage is TRBV14 and J usage is TRBJ2-1; tentatively, D is TRBD2 (5 bases). Germline CDR1 and CDR2: SGHDN and FVKESK. The length of the CDR3 is 16 residues. V was pared by 5 bases and J by 0 bases, with 14 bases between.

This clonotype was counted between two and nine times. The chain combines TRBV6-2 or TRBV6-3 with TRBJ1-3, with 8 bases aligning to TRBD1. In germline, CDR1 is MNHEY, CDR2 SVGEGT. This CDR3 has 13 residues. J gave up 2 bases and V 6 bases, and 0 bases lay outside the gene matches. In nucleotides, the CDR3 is TGTGCCAGCAGGACAGGGGCTGGAAACACCATATATTTT. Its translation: CASRTGAGNTIYF.

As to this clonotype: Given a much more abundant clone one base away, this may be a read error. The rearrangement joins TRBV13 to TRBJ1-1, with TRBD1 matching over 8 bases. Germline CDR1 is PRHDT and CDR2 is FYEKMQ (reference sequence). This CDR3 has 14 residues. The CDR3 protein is CASSYSTGATEASF. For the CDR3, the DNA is TGTGCCAGCAGCTACTCGACAGGGGCCACTGAAGCTTCCTTT.

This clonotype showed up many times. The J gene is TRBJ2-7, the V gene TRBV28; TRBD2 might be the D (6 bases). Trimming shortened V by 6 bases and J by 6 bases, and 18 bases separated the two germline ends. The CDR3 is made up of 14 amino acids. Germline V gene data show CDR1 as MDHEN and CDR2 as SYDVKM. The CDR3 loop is CASSPFWRAGEQYF. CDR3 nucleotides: TGTGCCAGCAGCCCGTTTTGGAGGGCGGGCGAGCAGTACTTC. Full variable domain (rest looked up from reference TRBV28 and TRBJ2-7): DVKVTQSSRYLVKRTGEKVFLECVQDMDHENMFWYRQDPGLGLRLIYFSYDVKMKEKGDIPEGYSVSREKKERFSLILESASTNQTSMYLCASSPFWRAGEQYFGPGTRLTVT.

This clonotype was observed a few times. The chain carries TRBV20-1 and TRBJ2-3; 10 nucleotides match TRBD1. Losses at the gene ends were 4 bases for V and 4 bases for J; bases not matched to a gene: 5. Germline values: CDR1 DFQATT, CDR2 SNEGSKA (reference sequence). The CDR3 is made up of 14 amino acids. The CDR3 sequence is CSATKTGGPDTQYF. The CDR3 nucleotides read TGCAGTGCTACAAAGACAGGGGGCCCAGATACGCAGTATTTT.

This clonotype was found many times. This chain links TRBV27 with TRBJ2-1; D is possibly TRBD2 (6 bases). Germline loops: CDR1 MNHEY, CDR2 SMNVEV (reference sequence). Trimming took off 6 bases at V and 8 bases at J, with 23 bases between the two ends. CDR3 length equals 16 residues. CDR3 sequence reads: CASRVTGTFNKDEQFF. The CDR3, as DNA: TGTGCCAGCAGGGTGACCGGGACTTTTAATAAGGATGAGCAGTTCTTC.